One and the same sample provided the 2 T cell receptor beta chains below, sequenced in a study of CD8 T cells in ankylosing spondylitis. MiXCR, run by TCRdb on the 5' RACE reads, gives a single entry per CDR3 protein. The profile shows under 250,000 distinct CDR3 sequences, about 10% of them singletons. Input material: blood, either unsorted or a sorted T cell fraction (not recorded which). The receptors come from a male donor with ankylosing spondylitis or in good health (not recorded which).

This clonotype turned up a few times. The chain is built from TRBV12-3 or TRBV12-4 and TRBJ2-2; D might be TRBD1 or TRBD2, each matching 5 bases. This CDR3 spans 16 amino acids. The V and J ends lost 2 bases and 6 bases respectively, with 16 bases between them. CDR3 in DNA: TGTGCCAGCAGTTTAAAGGCTTGGGACGGCTCCGGGGAGCTGTTTTTT. Translating it yields CASSLKAWDGSGELFF.

The chain links TRBV12-3 or TRBV12-4 to TRBJ2-7, with D unresolved. The CDR3 has 13 residues. V gave up 3 bases and J gave up 5 bases, with 11 bases separating them. The CDR3 reads CASSFGVADEQYF. DNA of the CDR3: TGTGCCAGCAGTTTTGGGGTTGCCGACGAGCAGTACTTC.